The 10 T cell receptor beta chains given below trace back to one sample, sequenced in a study of cytomegalovirus exposure and HLA in healthy donors. PCR used 60 Vbeta primers and 13 Jbeta primers. Generated by immunoSEQ multiplex PCR, the TCRdb table keeps only in-frame clones and is missing some. The sample records 100,000 to 150,000 clones, 60% to 80% being singletons. Sequences were obtained from PBMCs. These receptors all stem from a female donor in good health and CMV-seronegative.

The chain combines TRBV5-6 with TRBJ1-2, with D perhaps matching TRBD1 (5 bases). The V gene's germline CDR1 is SGHDT and CDR2 YYEEEE. The CDR3 is 14 amino acids. V was clipped by 7 bases and J by 6 bases, with 19 bases between them. CDR3 in DNA: TGTGCCAGCTTAACACCGGGACTCGGACATGGCTACACCTTC. This encodes CASLTPGLGHGYTF.

The chain has TRBV9 and TRBJ1-1; 9 nucleotides agree with TRBD1. The CDR3 totals 14 residues. Trimming cost V 4 bases and J 3 bases; bases outside gene matches: 4. Looked up from germline, CDR1 is SGDLS and CDR2 is YYNGEE. The CDR3 here is CASSSGQGYTEAFF. The CDR3 DNA sequence: TGTGCCAGCAGCTCGGGACAGGGATACACTGAAGCTTTCTTT.

The chain has TRBV10-3 and TRBJ2-7; TRBD1 matches at 7 bases. V dropped 8 bases and J dropped 1; count of bases not matched to a gene: 8. CDR3 length equals 14 residues. The germline V gene has CDR1 ENHRY and CDR2 SYGVKD. CDR3 loop: CAISRGTESYEQYF. Here the CDR3 DNA reads TGTGCCATCTCTCGTGGGACAGAGTCCTACGAGCAGTACTTC.

This clone has only a few counts. J is TRBJ2-6 and V is TRBV2; unclear D gene. The CDR3 extends over 14 amino acids. Trimming pared 2 bases from V and 2 bases from J, leaving 4 bases between. Per germline, CDR1 SNHLY and CDR2 FYNNEI. The CDR3 is CASSEIAGANVLTF. The CDR3 DNA is TGTGCCAGCAGTGAAATAGCTGGGGCCAACGTCCTGACTTTC.

The chain uses TRBV28 and TRBJ2-2; 7 bases fit TRBD1. After removal of 5 bases from V and 7 bases from J, the junction contained 13 bases not matched to a gene. The CDR3 length is 16 residues. Germline V lookup: CDR1 MDHEN, CDR2 SYDVKM. CDR3 residues: CASSGTASPQYGELFF. For the CDR3, the DNA is TGTGCCAGCAGTGGGACAGCCAGCCCCCAATACGGGGAGCTGTTTTTT.

The rearrangement joins TRBV2 to TRBJ2-1; 8 bases line up with TRBD2. V gave up 11 bases and J gave up 2 bases; unmatched junction bases: 11. The CDR3 is 15 amino acids. Germline V gene lookup returns CDR1 SNHLY and CDR2 FYNNEI. The CDR3 reads CALREIAGTYNEQFF. Written as DNA, the CDR3 is TGTGCCCTGCGAGAAATAGCGGGAACCTACAATGAGCAGTTCTTC. The complete variable domain, with remaining parts taken from reference TRBV2 and TRBJ2-1, reads EPEVTQTPSHQVTQMGQEVILRCVPISNHLYFYWYRQILGQKVEFLVSFYNNEISEKSEIFDDQFSVERPDGSNFTLKIRSTKLEDSAMYFCALREIAGTYNEQFFGPGTRLTVL.

This chain connects TRBV27 to TRBJ1-2; possible D gene TRBD1, 6 bases. V lost 6 bases to trimming and J lost 6 bases, with 14 bases between them. This CDR3 is built from 13 residues. Germline V gene sequence: CDR1 MNHEY, CDR2 SMNVEV (reference sequence). The CDR3 here is CASRPQGSDGYTF. The CDR3, as DNA: TGTGCCAGCAGACCCCAGGGGTCTGATGGCTACACCTTC.

The chain couples TRBV29-1 to TRBJ1-4; TRBD1 is a possible D gene (5 bases). The CDR3 extends over 13 amino acids. Germline CDR1 SQVTM, CDR2 ANQGSEA. Trimming cost V 0 bases and J 9 bases, with 11 bases left between them. The CDR3 loop reads CSVEDGLDKKLFF. CDR3 nucleotides: TGCAGCGTTGAAGATGGGTTGGACAAAAAACTGTTTTTT.

This chain uses TRBV19 with TRBJ2-7, with TRBD2 matching 13 bases. CDR3 length equals 18 residues. V dropped 0 bases and J dropped 3; count of bases not matched to a gene: 8. The germline CDR1 and CDR2 sequences are LNHDA and SQIVND (reference sequence). In DNA form, the CDR3 reads TGTGCCAGTAGTATAGAGGGGACTAGCGGGGCTTCCTACTACGAGCAGTACTTC. This encodes CASSIEGTSGASYYEQYF.

The chain employs TRBV30 and TRBJ2-1; no clear D. Trimming removed 1 base at V and 7 bases at J, with 11 bases between. Germline V gene sequence: CDR1 GTSNPN, CDR2 SVGIG (reference sequence). There are 13 residues in the CDR3. CDR3 sequence reads: CAWSDFPGNEQFF. The DNA for the CDR3 is TGTGCCTGGAGTGACTTCCCCGGGAATGAGCAGTTCTTC.